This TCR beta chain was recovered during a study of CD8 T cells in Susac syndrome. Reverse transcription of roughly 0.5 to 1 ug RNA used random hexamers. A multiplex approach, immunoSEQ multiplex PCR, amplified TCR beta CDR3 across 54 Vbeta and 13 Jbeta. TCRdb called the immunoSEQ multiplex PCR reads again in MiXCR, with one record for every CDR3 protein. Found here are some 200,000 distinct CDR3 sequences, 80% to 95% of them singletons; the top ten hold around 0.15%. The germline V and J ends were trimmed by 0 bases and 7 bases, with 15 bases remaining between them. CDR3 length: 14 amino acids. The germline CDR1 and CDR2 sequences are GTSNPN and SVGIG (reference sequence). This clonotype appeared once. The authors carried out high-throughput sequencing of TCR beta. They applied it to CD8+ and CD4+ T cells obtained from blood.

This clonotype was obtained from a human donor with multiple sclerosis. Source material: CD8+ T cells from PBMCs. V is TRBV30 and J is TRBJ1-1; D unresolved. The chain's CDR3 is CAWSVGIGRNEAFF. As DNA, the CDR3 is TGTGCCTGGAGTGTAGGTATAGGGAGAAATGAAGCTTTCTTT.